This T cell receptor (beta chain) was sequenced in a study of blood T cell repertoires in COVID-19. Study background: COVID-19 samples, acute and convalescent, were from the United States, Italy and Spain. Nucleic acid was either cDNA or gDNA, and it came from T cells, B-cell-depleted T cells, or PBMCs.

Trimming cost V 0 bases and J 2 bases, with 17 bases left between them. Per the germline V gene, CDR1 is SGHRS and CDR2 is YFSETQ. This CDR3 contains 17 residues. Authors' analysis steps: Reference gene primer amplification gave nucleated cell count estimates. The protocol was immunoSEQ multiplex PCR, while the TCRdb copy is restricted to in-frame clones and leaves out a portion. V and J calls plus clone size are reproduced from that table; the DNA served to infer D and trimming. Among some 40,000 clones listed, roughly four fifths were seen once. This sequence joins TRBV5-1 and TRBJ2-5, with a weak D call TRBD1 (6 bases). This TCR came from a human donor in a cohort sampled during active COVID-19. Sequencing was done on a sample of peripheral blood. For the CDR3, the DNA is TGCGCCAGCAGCTTGGATGCCGGGACACCGAAACAAGAGACCCAGTACTTC. It yields the protein CASSLDAGTPKQETQYF.